A single sample is the source of the 27 T cell receptor beta chains below, sequenced in a study of shared clonotypes between healthy human individuals. Here immunoSEQ multiplex PCR was the method, and the copy in TCRdb shows in-frame clones only, minus some. The table has about 2 million clones, approximately 94% seen once; the top ten hold 1.1%. Naivety among CD8 cells was defined by CD45RO negativity and positive CCR7 selection, thereby excluding terminally differentiated effector memory CD45RA+ cells. The sample was naive CD8+ T cells sorted from blood. These TCRs come from a man aged 18 to 30 in good health.

The rearrangement uses TRBV7-6 and TRBJ1-1; 9 bases fit TRBD1. V dropped 6 bases and J dropped 3; count of bases not matched to a gene: 5. Germline V gives CDR1 SGHVS, CDR2 FNYEAQ. CDR3 length: 14 residues. CDR3 sequence (DNA): TGTGCCAGCAGTCTCACAGGGGGCCACACTGAAGCTTTCTTT. It translates to CASSLTGGHTEAFF. Based on the CDR3 plus reference TRBV7-6 and TRBJ1-1, the full variable domain is GAGVSQSPRYKVTKRGQDVALRCDPISGHVSLYWYRQALGQGPEFLTYFNYEAQQDKSGLPNDRFSAERPEGSISTLTIQRTEQRDSAMYRCASSLTGGHTEAFFGQGTRLTVV.

This chain uses TRBV6-1 with TRBJ2-2, with D hard to call. The germline V gene encodes CDR1 MNHNS and CDR2 SASEGT. The CDR3 covers 12 residues. The V end was cut by 7 bases, the J end by 7 bases, with 10 bases between. The CDR3 spells CASMAWGGELFF. The CDR3 nucleotides are TGTGCCAGCATGGCCTGGGGCGGGGAGCTGTTTTTT.

The CDR3 DNA sequence: TGTGCCAGCAGCGTAGCAGGGGGCGCGGACACTGAAGCTTTCTTT. Amino acid sequence: CASSVAGGADTEAFF. The chain carries TRBV9 and TRBJ1-1; 8 bases match TRBD1. J was trimmed by 3 bases and V by 0 bases; bases with no gene match: 4. This CDR3 comprises 15 residues. CDR1 is SGDLS and CDR2 is YYNGEE in the germline V gene.

This clone was seen once. The chain employs TRBV4-1 and TRBJ1-1, with 11 bases aligning to TRBD1. The CDR3 is 16 amino acids. The germline V gene has CDR1 MGHRA and CDR2 YSYEKL. The trim removed 2 bases at V and 4 bases at J, leaving 6 bases unmatched. The CDR3 loop reads CASSQRDRGFGTEAFF. The CDR3 bases are TGCGCCAGCAGCCAAAGGGACAGGGGGTTTGGCACTGAAGCTTTCTTT.

This sequence joins TRBV29-1 and TRBJ2-2; D gene unclear. Germline assignment: CDR1 SQVTM and CDR2 ANQGSEA. This CDR3 spans 13 amino acids. Trimming took off 4 bases at V and 2 bases at J, with 8 bases between the two ends. The CDR3 loop reads CSVVLTNTGELFF. Written as DNA, the CDR3 is TGCAGCGTTGTTTTGACCAACACCGGGGAGCTGTTTTTT.

This clone was observed once. This chain uses TRBV4-1 with TRBJ2-1; the match to TRBD1 covers 9 bases. Trimming removed 5 bases from V and 4 bases from J; junction bases left unmatched: 6. From germline, CDR1 is MGHRA and CDR2 YSYEKL. This CDR3 is built from 15 residues. The CDR3 loop reads CASSTDRGLYNEQFF. Written as DNA, the CDR3 is TGCGCCAGCAGCACGGACAGGGGCTTGTACAATGAGCAGTTCTTC.

V usage is TRBV27 and J usage is TRBJ1-5; D might be TRBD1 (6 bases). V lost 6 bases and J lost 6, with 21 bases in between. CDR1 and CDR2 from the germline V gene are MNHEY and SMNVEV (reference sequence). This CDR3 spans 16 amino acids. CDR3 sequence reads: CASSPIGVTGTQPQHF. Here the CDR3 DNA reads TGTGCCAGCAGCCCAATTGGTGTAACAGGGACTCAGCCCCAGCATTTT.

The chain links TRBV6-4 to TRBJ1-6; D perhaps matches TRBD1 (6 bases). Trimming cost V 2 bases and J 13 bases, with 12 bases left between them. Looked up from germline, CDR1 is MRHNA and CDR2 is SNTAGT. The CDR3 sequence is 13 residues long. CDR3 nucleotides: TGTGCCAGCAGTGACGGCAGGGGTCCCCCCCTCCACTTT. Protein product: CASSDGRGPPLHF.

This clone was counted once. The chain recombines TRBV28 with TRBJ2-7; the D gene is possibly TRBD1 (6 bases). Germline assignment: CDR1 MDHEN and CDR2 SYDVKM. The CDR3 has 14 amino acids. With 5 bases removed from V and 12 bases from J, the gap between germline ends came to 23 bases. The CDR3 sequence is CASSPDDPDRPGYF. In nucleotides, the CDR3 is TGTGCCAGCAGTCCGGACGATCCGGACAGACCTGGGTACTTC.

The chain is built from TRBV27 and TRBJ1-3, with 9 nucleotides matching TRBD1. V lost 5 bases, J lost 8 bases, and 7 bases stayed unmatched. Germline CDR1 MNHEY, CDR2 SMNVEV (reference sequence). CDR3 length: 14 amino acids. CDR3 in DNA: TGTGCCAGCAGTCCGGGACAGGGATGGGACACCATATATTTT. Its translation: CASSPGQGWDTIYF.

The chain carries TRBV10-1 and TRBJ2-1; D call uncertain. V was pared by 0 bases and J by 12 bases, with 9 bases between. The V gene's germline CDR1 is WNHNN and CDR2 SYGVQD (reference sequence). The CDR3 has 12 amino acids. DNA of the CDR3: TGCGCCAGCAGTGAGTCGAATTACGGGCAGTTCTTC. It yields the protein CASSESNYGQFF.

This chain joins TRBV4-3 and TRBJ2-1; the D is unclear. Germline V gives CDR1 LGHNA, CDR2 YSLEER. The CDR3 has 12 residues. V was cut by 5 bases and J by 8 bases, with 10 bases left in between. CDR3 nucleotide sequence: TGCGCCAGCAGCAAGGATGGAGATGAGCAGTTCTTC. As protein: CASSKDGDEQFF.

The V call is TRBV4-3, the J call TRBJ1-1, with D perhaps TRBD1 (6 bases). Trimming removed 2 bases at V and 7 bases at J, with 20 bases between. CDR1 and CDR2 from the germline V gene are LGHNA and YSLEER. This CDR3 has 16 amino acids. CDR3 sequence reads: CASSQSPRGGTGEAFF. The CDR3 DNA follows: TGCGCCAGCAGCCAATCGCCGAGGGGGGGAACGGGTGAAGCTTTCTTT.

The genes are TRBV5-6 and TRBJ1-2; no reliable D call. Per germline, CDR1 SGHDT and CDR2 YYEEEE. The V and J ends lost 3 bases and 8 bases respectively, with 11 bases between them. The CDR3 runs to 12 residues. CDR3 coding DNA: TGTGCCAGCAGCTCCTGGTCGGGGGGCTACACCTTC. Protein sequence: CASSSWSGGYTF.

V is TRBV6-1 and J is TRBJ2-7; TRBD1 matches 7 bases. The ends lost 0 bases at V and 2 bases at J; junction bases unmatched: 10. The CDR3 has 17 amino acids. Germline CDR1 reads MNHNS; CDR2 reads SASEGT. DNA of the CDR3: TGTGCCAGCAGTGAAGCGACCGTAAGGCAGGGGGCCTACGAGCAGTACTTC. It codes for CASSEATVRQGAYEQYF.

This clone was detected a few times. Other nucleotide sequences from this sample produce the same CDR3. This chain uses TRBV9 with TRBJ2-7, with D tentatively TRBD1 or TRBD2 (5 bases each). Trimming took off 3 bases at V and 3 bases at J, with 7 bases between the two ends. CDR3 length: 12 amino acids. CDR1 and CDR2 (germline): SGDLS, YYNGEE. CDR3 bases: TGTGCCAGCAGCGGGGACGGCTACGAGCAGTACTTC. Translated, it gives CASSGDGYEQYF.

The chain is built from TRBV6-5 and TRBJ2-1; 8 nucleotides match TRBD1. This CDR3 spans 13 amino acids. The germline CDR1 and CDR2 sequences are MNHEY and SVGAGI. J gave up 8 bases and V 5 bases, and 5 bases lay outside the gene matches. The CDR3: CASSPGGSYEQFF. The CDR3 DNA sequence: TGTGCCAGCAGTCCAGGGGGCAGCTATGAGCAGTTCTTC.

The rearrangement links TRBV9 to TRBJ2-7; possibly TRBD1 for D (6 bases). The CDR3 consists of 14 residues. V dropped 0 bases and J dropped 6 bases, with 13 bases sitting between them. Germline assignment: CDR1 SGDLS and CDR2 YYNGEE. This CDR3 reads CASSVATGSGEQYF. The CDR3 bases are TGTGCCAGCAGCGTAGCGACAGGCTCCGGCGAGCAGTACTTC.

This clone was observed a handful of times. Other DNA sequences in this sample translate to the same CDR3. V and J are TRBV9 and TRBJ2-7; possibly TRBD2 for D (6 bases). This CDR3 has 13 amino acids. CDR1 and CDR2 (germline): SGDLS, YYNGEE. The V gene lost 4 bases and the J gene lost 0 bases, with 8 bases spanning the gap. For the CDR3, the DNA is TGTGCCAGCAGCCCCGGGAGCTCCTACGAGCAGTACTTC. This sequence encodes CASSPGSSYEQYF. The variable domain in full, with the rest retrieved from reference TRBV9 and TRBJ2-7, is DSGVTQTPKHLITATGQRVTLRCSPRSGDLSVYWYQQSLDQGLQFLIQYYNGEERAKGNILERFSAQQFPDLHSELNLSSLELGDSALYFCASSPGSSYEQYFGPGTRLTVT.

Concerning this clone: This sample also contains other DNA sequences that code for the same CDR3. This chain links TRBV10-2 with TRBJ2-7; D ambiguous. Germline V gene lookup returns CDR1 WSHSY and CDR2 SAAADI. The CDR3 runs 11 residues. Trimming removed 0 bases from V and 5 bases from J, with 2 bases in between. For the CDR3, the DNA is TGCGCCAGCAGTGAGTCTAACGAGCAGTACTTC. Its protein is CASSESNEQYF.

The chain links TRBV28 to TRBJ1-1; TRBD1 matches 9 bases. V lost 4 bases and J lost 12; bases outside the gene matches: 9. The CDR3 contains 13 residues. Germline CDR1 MDHEN, CDR2 SYDVKM. In DNA form, the CDR3 reads TGTGCCAGCAGTTGGGGGACAGGGTTGGGGTCTTTCTTT. It translates to CASSWGTGLGSFF.

The V call is TRBV27, the J call TRBJ2-3; the D gene is possibly TRBD2 (5 bases). Trimming removed 6 bases from V and 6 bases from J, with 16 bases in between. Germline values: CDR1 MNHEY, CDR2 SMNVEV (reference sequence). The CDR3 consists of 14 residues. The CDR3 nucleotides read TGTGCCAGCAGCTCCCGCGGCGGGTTTGATACGCAGTATTTT. It specifies CASSSRGGFDTQYF.

V usage is TRBV7-8 and J usage is TRBJ2-4, with TRBD2 identical over 11 bases. Looked up from germline, CDR1 is SGHVS and CDR2 is FQNEAQ. J gave up 6 bases and V 3 bases, and 10 bases lay outside the gene matches. The CDR3 runs 17 residues. CDR3 amino acids: CASSFWLAGGGTNIQYF. CDR3 coding DNA: TGTGCCAGCAGCTTCTGGCTAGCGGGGGGCGGAACAAACATTCAGTACTTC.

The chain has TRBV19 and TRBJ2-1; 7 bases line up with TRBD2. The trim removed 5 bases at V and 6 bases at J, leaving 4 bases unmatched. This CDR3 comprises 13 residues. CDR1 and CDR2 (germline): LNHDA, SQIVND (reference sequence). The CDR3 DNA reads TGTGCCAGTAGTTCAAGACTAGCCAATGAGCAGTTCTTC. Residues: CASSSRLANEQFF.

The genes are TRBV2 and TRBJ1-2; D may be TRBD1 (6 bases). The CDR3 has 13 residues. Germline-derived CDR1 and CDR2 are SNHLY and FYNNEI. V dropped 9 bases and J dropped 7 bases, with 18 bases sitting between them. The DNA for the CDR3 is TGTGCCAGTAACTCAGGGGAGGCTGGTGGCTACACCTTC. Protein sequence: CASNSGEAGGYTF.

This chain connects TRBV4-1 to TRBJ2-1; TRBD2 matches 7 bases. After removal of 1 base from V and 8 bases from J, the junction contained 5 bases not matched to a gene. Germline values: CDR1 MGHRA, CDR2 YSYEKL. The CDR3 is 14 residues long. CDR3 protein: CASSQVGGSDEQFF. The DNA of the CDR3 is TGCGCCAGCAGCCAAGTCGGGGGGAGCGATGAGCAGTTCTTC.

The genes are TRBV7-9 and TRBJ2-5; 9 bases align to TRBD1. The CDR3 consists of 18 residues. With V trimmed by 10 bases and J by 1 base, 19 bases remained unmatched. Germline assignment: CDR1 SEHNR and CDR2 FQNEAQ (reference sequence). The CDR3 spells CAISSPLQGAIVQETQYF. In DNA, the CDR3 is TGTGCCATCTCCTCGCCTCTACAGGGGGCTATAGTCCAAGAGACCCAGTACTTC.